This is a list of T cell receptor beta chains from one sample in a study of blood T cell repertoires in COVID-19. TCRdb's table, derived via immunoSEQ multiplex PCR, lists solely in-frame clones and lacks some. Of around 120,000 clones in the sample, 80% to 90% were seen once. The sequencing input was peripheral blood. These receptors all come from an elderly woman with acute or convalescent COVID-19. Each CDR3 is given with its conserved first and last residue. Each record gives: clone size, V gene, J gene, D gene, CDR3 protein, CDR3 DNA. D genes are given only for firm matches. The listing skips clone size in some rows; elsewhere it reads once, few, many or a size class.

clone_size: NA
v_call: TRBV18
j_call: TRBJ1-5
d_call: NA
cdr3_aa: CASTPGQPDQPQHF
cdr3_nt: TGTGCCAGCACACCAGGGCAGCCCGATCAGCCCCAGCATTTT

clone_size: NA
v_call: TRBV4-3
j_call: TRBJ1-5
d_call: NA
cdr3_aa: CASSQSTSQPQHF
cdr3_nt: TGCGCCAGCAGCCAGTCAACGAGTCAGCCCCAGCATTTT

clone_size: NA
v_call: TRBV12-3/TRBV12-4
j_call: TRBJ1-2
d_call: TRBD1
cdr3_aa: CASSQGASGYTF
cdr3_nt: TGTGCCAGCAGCCAGGGGGCGAGTGGCTACACCTTC

clone_size: NA
v_call: TRBV27
j_call: TRBJ1-5
d_call: TRBD1
cdr3_aa: CASRGQGNQPQHF
cdr3_nt: TGTGCCAGCAGGGGACAGGGCAATCAGCCCCAGCATTTT

clone_size: NA
v_call: TRBV5-1
j_call: TRBJ2-1
d_call: TRBD1
cdr3_aa: CASSLVGQGPDEQFF
cdr3_nt: TGCGCCAGCAGCTTGGTAGGACAGGGTCCCGATGAGCAGTTCTTC

clone_size: NA
v_call: TRBV27
j_call: TRBJ1-2
d_call: TRBD1
cdr3_aa: CASGRGLPNYGYTF
cdr3_nt: TGTGCCAGTGGCAGGGGGCTTCCTAACTATGGCTACACCTTC

clone_size: NA
v_call: TRBV5-1
j_call: TRBJ1-1
d_call: NA
cdr3_aa: CASSGSGPRVNTEAFF
cdr3_nt: TGCGCCAGCAGCGGCTCCGGGCCGAGGGTGAACACTGAAGCTTTCTTT

clone_size: once
v_call: TRBV4-1
j_call: TRBJ1-1
d_call: TRBD1
cdr3_aa: CASSQDRGFTEAFF
cdr3_nt: TGCGCCAGCAGTCAGGACAGGGGATTCACTGAAGCTTTCTTT

clone_size: NA
v_call: TRBV6-9
j_call: TRBJ1-2
d_call: TRBD1
cdr3_aa: CATRKSGTGTTNYGYTF
cdr3_nt: TGTGCCACCAGGAAGTCAGGGACAGGGACAACTAACTATGGCTACACCTTC

clone_size: NA
v_call: TRBV9
j_call: TRBJ2-5
d_call: NA
cdr3_aa: CASSPGGAGTQYF
cdr3_nt: TGTGCCAGCAGCCCTGGAGGAGCGGGGACCCAGTACTTC

clone_size: NA
v_call: TRBV21-1
j_call: TRBJ1-1
d_call: NA
cdr3_aa: CARIGQGNTEAFF
cdr3_nt: TGTGCCAGGATTGGGCAGGGGAACACTGAAGCTTTCTTT

clone_size: NA
v_call: TRBV9
j_call: TRBJ2-3
d_call: TRBD2
cdr3_aa: CASSTGLAGGTDTQYF
cdr3_nt: TGTGCCAGCAGCACGGGACTAGCGGGGGGTACAGATACGCAGTATTTT

clone_size: NA
v_call: TRBV5-6
j_call: TRBJ2-3
d_call: TRBD1
cdr3_aa: CASSSVGTGATDTQYF
cdr3_nt: TGTGCCAGCAGCTCCGTGGGGACAGGGGCCACAGATACGCAGTATTTT

clone_size: many
v_call: TRBV20-1
j_call: TRBJ1-2
d_call: NA
cdr3_aa: CSASSNRRDGYTF
cdr3_nt: TGCAGTGCCAGTTCAAACCGTCGGGATGGCTACACCTTC

clone_size: NA
v_call: TRBV6-5
j_call: TRBJ2-7
d_call: TRBD1
cdr3_aa: CASSLGQGGYEQYF
cdr3_nt: TGTGCCAGCAGTCTCGGACAGGGCGGCTACGAGCAGTACTTC

clone_size: NA
v_call: TRBV6-5
j_call: TRBJ2-7
d_call: TRBD1
cdr3_aa: CASSYSTGSGEQYF
cdr3_nt: TGTGCCAGCAGTTACTCGACAGGGTCGGGAGAGCAGTACTTC

clone_size: once
v_call: TRBV11-3
j_call: TRBJ1-1
d_call: NA
cdr3_aa: CASSDSAGASEAFF
cdr3_nt: TGTGCCAGCAGCGACAGTGCGGGGGCGAGTGAAGCTTTCTTT

clone_size: once
v_call: TRBV7-9
j_call: TRBJ2-2
d_call: NA
cdr3_aa: CASSIFVPGPFHTGELFF
cdr3_nt: TGTGCCAGCAGCATTTTCGTCCCAGGCCCCTTCCACACCGGGGAGCTGTTTTTT

clone_size: NA
v_call: TRBV4-3
j_call: TRBJ1-3
d_call: NA
cdr3_aa: CASSQDPTGAGNTIYF
cdr3_nt: TGCGCCAGCAGCCAAGATCCTACGGGGGCTGGAAACACCATATATTTT

clone_size: once
v_call: TRBV7-2
j_call: TRBJ2-1
d_call: TRBD2
cdr3_aa: CASSQVSRTLAGGFNEQFF
cdr3_nt: TGTGCCAGCAGCCAAGTTTCGCGTACTTTAGCGGGGGGATTCAATGAGCAGTTCTTC

clone_size: NA
v_call: TRBV2
j_call: TRBJ2-5
d_call: TRBD2
cdr3_aa: CASSDLGTTKETQYF
cdr3_nt: TGTGCCAGCAGCGACCTGGGGACTACCAAAGAGACCCAGTACTTC

clone_size: NA
v_call: TRBV10-3
j_call: TRBJ1-1
d_call: NA
cdr3_aa: CAISDGREVEAFF
cdr3_nt: TGTGCCATCAGTGATGGCAGGGAGGTTGAAGCTTTCTTT

clone_size: NA
v_call: TRBV5-1
j_call: TRBJ1-3
d_call: NA
cdr3_aa: CASSLHSSGNTIYF
cdr3_nt: TGCGCCAGCAGCTTGCACAGCTCTGGAAACACCATATATTTT

clone_size: NA
v_call: TRBV9
j_call: TRBJ1-3
d_call: NA
cdr3_aa: CASSVENPGTRGNTIYF
cdr3_nt: TGTGCCAGCAGCGTAGAGAATCCCGGGACACGAGGAAACACCATATATTTT

clone_size: NA
v_call: TRBV5-4
j_call: TRBJ1-4
d_call: TRBD1
cdr3_aa: CASSLGRQGAMGEKLFF
cdr3_nt: TGTGCCAGCAGCTTGGGCCGACAGGGGGCGATGGGTGAAAAACTGTTTTTT

clone_size: NA
v_call: TRBV30
j_call: TRBJ1-2
d_call: NA
cdr3_aa: CAWSGGPDGYTF
cdr3_nt: TGTGCCTGGAGTGGGGGCCCCGATGGCTACACCTTC

clone_size: NA
v_call: TRBV6-6
j_call: TRBJ1-2
d_call: NA
cdr3_aa: CASRPLRGDGYTF
cdr3_nt: TGTGCCAGCAGGCCGCTTCGGGGGGATGGCTACACCTTC

clone_size: NA
v_call: TRBV20-1
j_call: TRBJ1-1
d_call: NA
cdr3_aa: CSADRNTEAFF
cdr3_nt: TGCAGTGCCGACAGGAACACTGAAGCTTTCTTT

clone_size: NA
v_call: TRBV7-9
j_call: TRBJ1-4
d_call: TRBD1
cdr3_aa: CASSLGQGAREKLFF
cdr3_nt: TGTGCCAGCAGCCTTGGACAGGGGGCGCGTGAAAAACTGTTTTTT

clone_size: NA
v_call: TRBV12-3/TRBV12-4
j_call: TRBJ1-5
d_call: NA
cdr3_aa: CASSLNSYQPQHF
cdr3_nt: TGTGCCAGCAGTTTAAACAGCTATCAGCCCCAGCATTTT

clone_size: NA
v_call: TRBV5-1
j_call: TRBJ2-7
d_call: NA
cdr3_aa: CASSPSGPGEQYF
cdr3_nt: TGCGCCAGCAGCCCCTCAGGGCCTGGGGAGCAGTACTTC

clone_size: NA
v_call: TRBV19
j_call: TRBJ1-3
d_call: TRBD1
cdr3_aa: CATRDRGSGNTIYF
cdr3_nt: TGTGCCACGCGGGACAGGGGATCTGGAAACACCATATATTTT

clone_size: NA
v_call: TRBV7-2
j_call: TRBJ1-2
d_call: NA
cdr3_aa: CASSLEGAVVYGYTF
cdr3_nt: TGTGCCAGCAGCTTAGAAGGGGCCGTCGTGTATGGCTACACCTTC

clone_size: NA
v_call: TRBV10-3
j_call: TRBJ1-4
d_call: TRBD1
cdr3_aa: CAISEGQGATEKLFF
cdr3_nt: TGTGCCATCAGTGAGGGACAGGGGGCGACTGAAAAACTGTTTTTT

clone_size: NA
v_call: TRBV9
j_call: TRBJ2-7
d_call: TRBD1
cdr3_aa: CASSVGWGTGSYEQYF
cdr3_nt: TGTGCCAGCAGCGTAGGATGGGGGACAGGCTCCTACGAGCAGTACTTC